This T cell receptor (beta chain) comes out of a study of CD8 T cells in ankylosing spondylitis. Notes on the study in general: Within peripheral blood, clones linked to disease were CD8+ and relatively rare. Reports say disease-linked clones showed up significantly more in matched ankylosing spondylitis synovial fluid.

In this sample, this clonotype turned up many times. The antigen is unknown. Construction of TCR beta libraries was performed using quantitative 5'-RACE with molecular barcodes. TCRdb passed the 5' RACE reads through MiXCR, listing each CDR3 protein once. The sample has roughly 250,000 distinct CDR3 sequences; about 9.1% are singletons. The sequence was collected from a male donor with ankylosing spondylitis or in good health (not recorded which). The sample comprised blood, either unsorted or a sorted T cell fraction (not recorded which).

CDR3 loop: CASSLMASNQPQHF. CDR3 coding DNA: TGTGCCAGCAGTTTAATGGCCAGTAATCAGCCCCAGCATTTT. The chain uses TRBV12-3 or TRBV12-4 and TRBJ1-5; D remains ambiguous. The V and J ends lost 2 bases and 4 bases respectively, with 9 bases between them. The CDR3 has 14 residues.